The sequence of this T cell receptor beta chain was determined in a study of monozygotic twins with inflammatory bowel disease. Study findings and constraints: It was in IBD patients that TCRbeta diversity (inverse Simpson) was lower than in healthy co-twins. Differences in immunosuppressive treatment may have been a source of added variability in patient repertoires.

The CDR3 spans 15 residues. CDR1 and CDR2 from the germline V gene are SGHKS and YYEKEE (reference sequence). Points on this clonotype: Antigen: not known.

Two nested PCRs, run for roughly 15 and 9 cycles, were applied to TCRalpha and TCRbeta cDNA. TCRdb re-called the 5' RACE reads; every CDR3 protein appears as one record, without DNA. Its listing shows 330,000 or so distinct CDR3 sequences. This chain links TRBV5-5 with TRBJ2-1; TCRdb names TRBD1, which stays unverified in the absence of DNA. The sample comprised blood. This clonotype was sampled from a human donor with ulcerative colitis or Crohn's disease, or a healthy co-twin of an affected twin (not recorded which). CDR3 loop: CASKPPGPQYNEQFF. Filled out from reference TRBV5-5 and TRBJ2-1, the complete variable domain reads DAGVTQSPTHLIKTRGQQVTLRCSPISGHKSVSWYQQVLGQGPQFIFQYYEKEERGRGNFPDRFSARQFPNYSSELNVNALLLGDSALYLCASKPPGPQYNEQFFGPGTRLTVL.